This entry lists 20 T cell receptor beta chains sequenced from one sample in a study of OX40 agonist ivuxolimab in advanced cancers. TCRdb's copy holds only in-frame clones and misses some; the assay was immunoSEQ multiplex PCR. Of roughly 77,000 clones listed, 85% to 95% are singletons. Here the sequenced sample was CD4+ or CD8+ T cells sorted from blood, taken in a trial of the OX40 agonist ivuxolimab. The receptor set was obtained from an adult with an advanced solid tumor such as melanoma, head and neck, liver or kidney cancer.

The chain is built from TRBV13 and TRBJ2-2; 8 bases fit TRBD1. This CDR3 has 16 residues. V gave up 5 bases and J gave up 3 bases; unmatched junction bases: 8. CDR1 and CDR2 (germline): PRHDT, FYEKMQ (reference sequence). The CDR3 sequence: CASSRGQGPYTGELFF. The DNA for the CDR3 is TGTGCCAGCAGCAGAGGACAGGGACCTTACACCGGGGAGCTGTTTTTT. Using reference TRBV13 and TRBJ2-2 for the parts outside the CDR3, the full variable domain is AAGVIQSPRHLIKEKRETATLKCYPIPRHDTVYWYQQGPGQDPQFLISFYEKMQSDKGSIPDRFSAQQFSDYHSELNMSSLELGDSALYFCASSRGQGPYTGELFFGEGSRLTVL.

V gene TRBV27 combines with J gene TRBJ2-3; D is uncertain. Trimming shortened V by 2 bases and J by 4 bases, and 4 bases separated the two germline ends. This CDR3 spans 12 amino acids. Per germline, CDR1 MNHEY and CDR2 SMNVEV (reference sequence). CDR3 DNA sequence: TGTGCCAGCAGTTTACCCTCAGATACGCAGTATTTT. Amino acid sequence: CASSLPSDTQYF.

For the CDR3, the DNA is TGTGCCAGCAGCAAGGGACAGGGGACAGATACGCAGTATTTT. Protein product: CASSKGQGTDTQYF. The J gene is TRBJ2-3, the V gene TRBV21-1; the DNA was not compared with TRBD1, the D call given in the table. TRBV21-1 is classified as a pseudogene. CDR3 size: 14 residues.

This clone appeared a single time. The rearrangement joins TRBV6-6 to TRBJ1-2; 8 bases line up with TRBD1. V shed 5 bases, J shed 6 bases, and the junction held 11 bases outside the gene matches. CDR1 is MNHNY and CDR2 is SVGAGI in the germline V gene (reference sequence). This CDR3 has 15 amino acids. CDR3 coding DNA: TGTGCCAGCAGTCAAACGGGACAGGATTATGATGGCTACACCTTC. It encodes CASSQTGQDYDGYTF.

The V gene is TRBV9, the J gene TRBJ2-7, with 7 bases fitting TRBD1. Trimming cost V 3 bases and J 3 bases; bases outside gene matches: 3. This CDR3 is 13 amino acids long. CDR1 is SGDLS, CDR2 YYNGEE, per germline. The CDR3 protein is CASSGSGGYEQYF. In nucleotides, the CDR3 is TGTGCCAGCAGCGGTTCAGGGGGCTACGAGCAGTACTTC.

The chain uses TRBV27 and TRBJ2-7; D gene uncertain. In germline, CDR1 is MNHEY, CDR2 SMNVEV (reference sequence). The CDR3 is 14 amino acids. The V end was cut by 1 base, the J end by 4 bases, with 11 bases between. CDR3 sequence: CASSLFRNGYEQYF. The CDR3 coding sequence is TGTGCCAGCAGTTTATTTAGAAACGGTTACGAGCAGTACTTC.

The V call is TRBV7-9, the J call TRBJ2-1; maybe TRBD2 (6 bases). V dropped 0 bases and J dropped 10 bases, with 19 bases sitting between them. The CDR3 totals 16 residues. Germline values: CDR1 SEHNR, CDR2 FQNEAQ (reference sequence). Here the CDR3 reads CASSLASSGLQYEQFF. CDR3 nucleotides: TGTGCCAGCAGCTTAGCTAGTAGCGGACTACAATACGAGCAGTTCTTC.

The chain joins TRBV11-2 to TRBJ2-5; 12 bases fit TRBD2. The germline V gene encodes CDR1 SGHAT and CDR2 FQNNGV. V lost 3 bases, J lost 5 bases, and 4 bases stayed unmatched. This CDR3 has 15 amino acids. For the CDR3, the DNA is TGTGCCAGCAGCTTGCTAGCGGGGGGGCCGGAGACCCAGTACTTC. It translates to CASSLLAGGPETQYF.

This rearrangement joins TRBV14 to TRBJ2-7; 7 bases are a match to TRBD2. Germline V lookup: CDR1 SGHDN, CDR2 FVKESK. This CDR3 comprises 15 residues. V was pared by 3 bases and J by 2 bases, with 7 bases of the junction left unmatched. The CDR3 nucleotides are TGTGCCAGCAGCCACCGTCGGGGGGAAGCCTACGAGCAGTACTTC. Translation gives CASSHRRGEAYEQYF.

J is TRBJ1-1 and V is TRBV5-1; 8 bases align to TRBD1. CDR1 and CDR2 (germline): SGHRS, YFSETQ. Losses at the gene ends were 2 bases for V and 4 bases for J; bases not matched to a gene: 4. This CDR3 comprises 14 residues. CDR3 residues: CASSLTGGGTEAFF. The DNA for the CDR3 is TGCGCCAGCAGCTTAACAGGGGGAGGCACTGAAGCTTTCTTT.

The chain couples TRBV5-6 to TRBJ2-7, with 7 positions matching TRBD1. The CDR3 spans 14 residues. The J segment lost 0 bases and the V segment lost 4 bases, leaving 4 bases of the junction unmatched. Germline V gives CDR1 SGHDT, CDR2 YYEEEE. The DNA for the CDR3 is TGTGCCAGCAGCGTTGGGGACAGCTCCTACGAGCAGTACTTC. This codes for CASSVGDSSYEQYF.

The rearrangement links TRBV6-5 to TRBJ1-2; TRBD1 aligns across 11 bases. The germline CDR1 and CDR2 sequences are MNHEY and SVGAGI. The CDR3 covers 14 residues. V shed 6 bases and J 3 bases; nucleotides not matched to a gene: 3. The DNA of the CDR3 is TGTGCCAGCAGCCCGGGACAGGGGGACTATGGCTACACCTTC. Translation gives CASSPGQGDYGYTF.

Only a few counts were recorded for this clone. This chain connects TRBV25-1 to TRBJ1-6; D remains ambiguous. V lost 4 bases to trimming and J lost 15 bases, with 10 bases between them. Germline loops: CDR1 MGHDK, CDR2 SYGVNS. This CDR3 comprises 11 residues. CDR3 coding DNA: TGTGCCAGCAGTGTGGGTTATCACCTCCACTTT. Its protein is CASSVGYHLHF.

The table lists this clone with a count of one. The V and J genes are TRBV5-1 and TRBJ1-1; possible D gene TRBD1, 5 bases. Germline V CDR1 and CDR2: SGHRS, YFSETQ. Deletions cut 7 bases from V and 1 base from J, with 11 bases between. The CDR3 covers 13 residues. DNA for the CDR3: TGCGCCAGCGGGGCCGGATGGAACACTGAAGCTTTCTTT. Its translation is CASGAGWNTEAFF.

The CDR3 DNA reads as TGTGCCAGCAGCTTAGCGCGGACAGGAGTGACCGGGGAGCTGTTTTTT. Amino acid sequence: CASSLARTGVTGELFF. The gene calls are TRBV7-6 and TRBJ2-2; TRBD1 aligns across 7 bases. The length of the CDR3 is 16 residues. Germline CDR1 reads SGHVS; CDR2 reads FNYEAQ. Losses at the gene ends were 0 bases for V and 5 bases for J; bases not matched to a gene: 6.

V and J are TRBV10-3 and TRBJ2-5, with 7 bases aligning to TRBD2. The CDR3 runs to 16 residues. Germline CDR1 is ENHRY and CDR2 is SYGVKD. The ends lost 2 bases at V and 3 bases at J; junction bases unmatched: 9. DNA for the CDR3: TGTGCCATCAGTGAGCTTTATACTGGGGGGGAAGAGACCCAGTACTTC. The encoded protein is CAISELYTGGEETQYF.

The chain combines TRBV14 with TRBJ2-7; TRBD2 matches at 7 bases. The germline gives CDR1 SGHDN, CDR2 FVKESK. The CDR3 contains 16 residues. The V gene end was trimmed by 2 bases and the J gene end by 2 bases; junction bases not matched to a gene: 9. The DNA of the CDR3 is TGTGCCAGCAGCCAATCGGGAGGCCCCCCAACCTACGAGCAGTACTTC. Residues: CASSQSGGPPTYEQYF.

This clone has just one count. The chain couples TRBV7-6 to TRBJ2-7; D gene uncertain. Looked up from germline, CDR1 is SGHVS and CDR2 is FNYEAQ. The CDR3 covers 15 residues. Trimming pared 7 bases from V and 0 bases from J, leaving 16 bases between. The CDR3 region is CASTLLMESSYEQYF. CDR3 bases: TGTGCCAGCACCCTCCTGATGGAAAGCTCCTACGAGCAGTACTTC.

CDR3 in DNA: TGTGCCAGCAGTTTTTTTGGGAGTACCTCCTACGAGCAGTACTTC. The encoded protein is CASSFFGSTSYEQYF. The V and J genes are TRBV27 and TRBJ2-7; possibly TRBD2 for D (5 bases). CDR3 length: 15 amino acids. The germline gives CDR1 MNHEY, CDR2 SMNVEV (reference sequence). V was pared by 3 bases and J by 0 bases, with 12 bases between.

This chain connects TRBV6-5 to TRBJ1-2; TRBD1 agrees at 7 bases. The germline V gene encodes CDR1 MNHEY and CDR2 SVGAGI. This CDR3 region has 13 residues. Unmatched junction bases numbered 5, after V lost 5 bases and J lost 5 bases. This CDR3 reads CASSPGQLYGYTF. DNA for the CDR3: TGTGCCAGCAGTCCGGGACAGCTTTATGGCTACACCTTC.